The source of this T cell receptor beta chain is a study of response to subunit inactivated influenza vaccine (dated by TCRdb to the late 2010s). General notes on the study: To follow how T cells responded to a trivalent subunit inactivated influenza vaccine, the researchers relied on deep quantitative profiling of the T cell receptor repertoire.

This clonotype has more than one count but fewer than ten. Its recognized antigen is unknown. Base qualities were left out, and no much larger clone turns up one base away. Library prep was done by RT-PCR. TCRdb records Illumina HiSeq 2500 as the sequencer. TCRdb handled the public reads itself, with Q25 trimming in fastp and clone calling in MiXCR, and kept productive beta chains. Entries that share a CDR3 protein sequence are merged under the most common genes and DNA. This sample holds about 520,000 distinct CDR3 sequences; 25% were observed only once. Over 1.5% of the sample goes to the ten largest clones. What the work shows at the level of the full study, not this receptor alone: It was suggested by the authors that each seasonal influenza vaccination may recruit only a limited number of new T cells.

The input for sequencing was CD4+ T cells sorted from PBMCs, taken around 5 days after vaccination. This clonotype was obtained from a man aged 45-65 years who received an inactivated influenza vaccine. Donor details come from another sample of the same person, matched by shared clones.

The sequenced DNA: TGCGCCAGCAGCCAAGTGCGGGGGAGACAGCCCCAGCATTTT. Its protein is CASSQVRGRQPQHF. Recombination joined TRBV4-3 with TRBJ1-5; TRBD1 is perhaps the D gene, given 5 matching bases. The trim is 1 base for V and 7 bases for J, with a gap of 11 bases between the germline ends. Via the germline V gene, CDR1 is LGHNA and CDR2 YSLEER. The CDR3 covers 14 residues, taking in both the cysteine and the phenylalanine. Only the CDR3 part of the read is kept: 42 bases, read in frame from the first base.